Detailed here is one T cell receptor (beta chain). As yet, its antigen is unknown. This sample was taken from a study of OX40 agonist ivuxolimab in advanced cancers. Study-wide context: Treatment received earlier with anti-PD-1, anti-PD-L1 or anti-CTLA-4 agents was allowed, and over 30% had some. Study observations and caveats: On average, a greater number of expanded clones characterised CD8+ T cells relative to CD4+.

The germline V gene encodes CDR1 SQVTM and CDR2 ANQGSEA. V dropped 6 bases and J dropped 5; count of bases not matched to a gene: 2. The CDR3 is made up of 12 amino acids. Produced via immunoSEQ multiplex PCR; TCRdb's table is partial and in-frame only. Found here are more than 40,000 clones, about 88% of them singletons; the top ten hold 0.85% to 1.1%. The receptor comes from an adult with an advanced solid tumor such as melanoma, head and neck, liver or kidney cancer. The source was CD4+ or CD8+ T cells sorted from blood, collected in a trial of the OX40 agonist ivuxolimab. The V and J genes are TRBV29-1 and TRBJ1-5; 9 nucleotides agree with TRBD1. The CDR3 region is CSVRTGDQPQHF. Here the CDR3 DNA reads TGCAGCGTACGGACAGGGGATCAGCCCCAGCATTTT.